Below, 9 T cell receptor beta chains from the same sample are listed, as sequenced in a study of T cell responses to AZD1222 COVID-19 vaccine. Sequencing was performed with immunoSEQ multiplex PCR; in TCRdb, only in-frame clones are kept and a portion is missing. The table includes 150,000 to 200,000 clones, around 90% detected once. The sample consisted of peripheral blood, taken 28 days after the second AZD1222 dose. The receptors come from an adult who received the AZD1222 COVID-19 vaccine.

The chain couples TRBV7-2 to TRBJ2-5; 9 nucleotides align to TRBD2. This CDR3 region has 15 residues. The V gene's germline CDR1 is SGHTA and CDR2 FQGNSA. V was pared by 6 bases and J by 2 bases, with 7 bases of the junction left unmatched. For the CDR3, the DNA is TGTGCCAGCAGATACGATAGCGGGAGACAAGAGACCCAGTACTTC. Protein product: CASRYDSGRQETQYF.

The chain links TRBV7-9 to TRBJ2-5; TRBD1 matches 9 bases. Germline values: CDR1 SEHNR, CDR2 FQNEAQ (reference sequence). Trimming removed 5 bases from V and 4 bases from J; junction bases left unmatched: 8. This CDR3 has 15 amino acids. CDR3 DNA sequence: TGTGCCAGCAGCCCGCGACAGGGGGGGGGAGAGACCCAGTACTTC. This gives the protein CASSPRQGGGETQYF.

CDR3 DNA: TGTGCCAGCTCAGAAGGCGCACGCTATGGCTACACCTTC. It translates to CASSEGARYGYTF. The V gene is TRBV18, the J gene TRBJ1-2; D remains ambiguous. The CDR3 spans 13 residues. The V gene lost 5 bases and the J gene lost 4 bases, with 11 bases spanning the gap. The germline V gene has CDR1 KGHSH and CDR2 LQKENI.

The J gene is TRBJ2-3, the V gene TRBV6-5; 8 positions match TRBD2. V lost 2 bases and J lost 6; bases outside the gene matches: 10. The CDR3 spans 16 residues. Germline CDR1 MNHEY, CDR2 SVGAGI. This chain's CDR3 is CASSYRGTSVSDTQYF. Here the CDR3 DNA reads TGTGCCAGCAGTTACCGGGGGACTAGTGTATCTGATACGCAGTATTTT.

The chain couples TRBV2 to TRBJ2-5; 10 bases fit TRBD1. This CDR3 contains 15 residues. Losses at the gene ends were 4 bases for V and 3 bases for J; bases not matched to a gene: 5. In germline, CDR1 is SNHLY, CDR2 FYNNEI. The chain's CDR3 is CASSGMGQGKETQYF. The CDR3 DNA reads as TGTGCCAGCAGTGGGATGGGACAGGGGAAAGAGACCCAGTACTTC.

The chain uses TRBV4-2 and TRBJ1-3; tentatively, D is TRBD1 (6 bases). Germline V gene lookup returns CDR1 LGHNA and CDR2 YNFKEQ. V lost 4 bases, J lost 0 bases, and 28 bases lay in between. CDR3 length: 21 residues. The CDR3 DNA is TGTGCCAGCAGCCGGAGATTTTCCGGGGACATCTTAATATCCTCTGGAAACACCATATATTTT. Its protein product is CASSRRFSGDILISSGNTIYF.

The chain joins TRBV9 to TRBJ1-6; 9 positions match TRBD1. Germline CDR1 is SGDLS and CDR2 is YYNGEE. The V gene end was trimmed by 2 bases and the J gene end by 8 bases; junction bases not matched to a gene: 5. The CDR3 extends over 15 amino acids. The CDR3 DNA follows: TGTGCCAGCAGCGTGACGACAGGGGGTGATTCACCCCTCCACTTT. Translating gives CASSVTTGGDSPLHF.

V gene TRBV5-1 combines with J gene TRBJ2-3; D call uncertain. Trimming took 0 bases from V and 0 from J, leaving 8 bases between them. The CDR3 contains 15 residues. Germline values: CDR1 SGHRS, CDR2 YFSETQ. The chain's CDR3 is CASSLEDGSTDTQYF. The CDR3 DNA reads TGCGCCAGCAGCTTGGAGGACGGTAGCACAGATACGCAGTATTTT.

The chain combines TRBV5-8 with TRBJ2-3; perhaps TRBD1 as D (6 bases). There are 15 residues in the CDR3. The germline V gene encodes CDR1 SGHTS and CDR2 YDEGEE. Trimming shortened V by 1 base and J by 0 bases, and 9 bases separated the two germline ends. The CDR3 DNA is TGTGCCAGCAGCTTGAGAACAGGGAGCACAGATACGCAGTATTTT. Its protein is CASSLRTGSTDTQYF. Full variable domain (outside the CDR3, taken from reference TRBV5-8 and TRBJ2-3): EAGVTQSPTHLIKTRGQQATLRCSPISGHTSVYWYQQALGLGLQFLLWYDEGEERNRGNFPPRFSGRQFPNYSSELNVNALELEDSALYLCASSLRTGSTDTQYFGPGTRLTVL.